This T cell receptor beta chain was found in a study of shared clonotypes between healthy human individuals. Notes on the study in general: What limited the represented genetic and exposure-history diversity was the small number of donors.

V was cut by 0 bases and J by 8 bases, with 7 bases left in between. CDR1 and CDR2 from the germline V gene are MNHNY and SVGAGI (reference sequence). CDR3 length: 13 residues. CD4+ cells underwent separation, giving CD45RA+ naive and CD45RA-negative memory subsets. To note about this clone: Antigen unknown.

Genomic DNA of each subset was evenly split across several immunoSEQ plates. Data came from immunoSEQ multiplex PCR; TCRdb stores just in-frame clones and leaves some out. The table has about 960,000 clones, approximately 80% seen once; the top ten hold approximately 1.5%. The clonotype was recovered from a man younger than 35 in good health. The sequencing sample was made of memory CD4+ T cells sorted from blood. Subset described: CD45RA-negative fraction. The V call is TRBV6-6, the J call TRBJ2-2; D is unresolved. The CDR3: CASSYSLMGELFF. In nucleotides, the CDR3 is TGTGCCAGCAGTTACTCGTTGATGGGGGAGCTGTTTTTT.